The 9 T cell receptor beta chains in this list originate from one sample, sequenced in a study of identical twins. TCRdb re-analysed the 5' RACE reads in MiXCR, keeping a single row per CDR3 protein. The sample has about 490,000 distinct CDR3 sequences; about 16% are singletons. This same sample was also taken into another study, of yellow fever vaccine responses in identical twins.

What was sequenced was CD4+ T cells sorted from blood. The receptors here all came from a young woman in good health.

This clonotype was detected a few times. V gene TRBV2 combines with J gene TRBJ2-3; the D gene is possibly TRBD1 (5 bases). The CDR3 has 15 amino acids. Trimming removed 3 bases at V and 6 bases at J, with 16 bases between. The germline V gene has CDR1 SNHLY and CDR2 FYNNEI. The CDR3 bases are TGTGCCAGCAGTGACACAGGTGACCGCAAGGATACGCAGTATTTT. Its protein product is CASSDTGDRKDTQYF.

This clonotype was observed a few times. This chain uses TRBV6-2 or TRBV6-3 with TRBJ2-7; 7 bases are a match to TRBD1. With 6 bases clipped from V and 7 bases from J, the junction kept 12 bases outside the gene matches. The CDR3 extends over 14 amino acids. Germline CDR1 MNHEY, CDR2 SVGEGT. CDR3 sequence: CASRPDRVFREQYF. The CDR3 DNA reads as TGTGCCAGCAGACCCGACAGGGTATTTCGTGAGCAGTACTTC.

This clonotype was observed at least ten times. The chain is built from TRBV20-1 and TRBJ2-3; 9 positions agree with TRBD2. Germline trimming cut 4 bases from V and 4 bases from J; bases unmatched to any gene: 9. Germline values: CDR1 DFQATT, CDR2 SNEGSKA (reference sequence). This CDR3 region has 15 residues. The CDR3 DNA is TGCAGTGCTACGGGCCGCGGGAGGGGCGCAGATACGCAGTATTTT. Residues: CSATGRGRGADTQYF.

Ten or more counts support this clonotype. The gene calls are TRBV12-3 or TRBV12-4 and TRBJ2-2; possible D gene TRBD2, 5 bases. This CDR3 has 17 amino acids. V lost 7 bases and J lost 4, with 22 bases in between. The CDR3 protein is CASTSVAGRLTTGELFF. CDR3 DNA sequence: TGTGCCAGCACCTCTGTGGCGGGCCGCTTAACCACCGGGGAGCTGTTTTTT.

This chain uses TRBV4-2 with TRBJ1-1; 8 bases line up with TRBD1. CDR1 and CDR2 (germline): LGHNA, YNFKEQ. This CDR3 comprises 16 residues. Losses at the gene ends were 0 bases for V and 1 base for J; bases not matched to a gene: 4. This chain's CDR3 is CASSQDLDRGNTEAFF. CDR3 nucleotide sequence: TGTGCCAGCAGCCAAGATCTTGACAGGGGGAACACTGAAGCTTTCTTT.

This clonotype appeared many times. The chain joins TRBV12-3 or TRBV12-4 to TRBJ2-1, with a possible D match to TRBD2 (6 bases). With 3 bases removed from V and 8 bases from J, the gap between germline ends came to 17 bases. CDR3 length: 15 residues. The CDR3 loop reads CASSFGDFLRDEQFF. CDR3 coding DNA: TGTGCCAGCAGTTTTGGGGACTTCCTGAGGGATGAGCAGTTCTTC.

The table lists this clonotype with a few counts. The chain combines TRBV6-6 with TRBJ2-1; TRBD1 is a possible D gene (6 bases). Germline assignment: CDR1 MNHNY and CDR2 SVGAGI (reference sequence). The ends were cut back, 5 bases at V and 8 bases at J, with 10 bases in the middle. The CDR3 extends over 12 amino acids. CDR3 in amino acids: CASSAQGYEQFF. CDR3 sequence (DNA): TGTGCCAGCAGTGCACAGGGCTATGAGCAGTTCTTC.

This clonotype was detected ten times or more. The chain recombines TRBV11-2 with TRBJ2-7, with D perhaps TRBD2 (5 bases). CDR1 SGHAT and CDR2 FQNNGV come from the germline V gene. The V end was cut by 1 base, the J end by 2 bases, with 18 bases between. This CDR3 has 17 amino acids. CDR3 bases: TGTGCCAGCAGCTTAGGTGCTAGCATAATAACCGCCTACGAGCAGTACTTC. It yields the protein CASSLGASIITAYEQYF.

This sequence joins TRBV12-3 or TRBV12-4 and TRBJ2-5; D call uncertain. Trimming left V 5 bases short and J 1 base short, with 8 bases between. There are 13 residues in the CDR3. The CDR3 DNA reads as TGTGCCAGCAGTCCCTCGGCCCAAGAGACCCAGTACTTC. It encodes CASSPSAQETQYF.